This T cell receptor beta chain was captured by sequencing in a study of T cell responses to AZD1222 COVID-19 vaccine. The protocol was immunoSEQ multiplex PCR, while the TCRdb copy is restricted to in-frame clones and leaves out a portion. The top ten hold roughly 3% of the sample, which has 50,000 to 65,000 clones, roughly 87% seen once. Points from the study as a whole: The breadth and depth of Spike-specific TCRs increased once two AZD1222 doses had been given.

V lost 6 bases and J lost 4, with 21 bases in between. Germline loops: CDR1 SQVTM, CDR2 ANQGSEA. The CDR3 is 16 residues long. With regard to this clone: Antigen: not known.

The chain links TRBV29-1 to TRBJ2-2; D is possibly TRBD2 (6 bases). The source is an adult who received the AZD1222 COVID-19 vaccine. The material was peripheral blood, obtained 28 days after the second AZD1222 dose. DNA of the CDR3: TGCAGCGTAAAAATCACTGGGACTTTAAGCACCGGGGAGCTGTTTTTT. Amino acids: CSVKITGTLSTGELFF.